Sequencing of this T cell receptor beta chain was carried out in a study of shared clonotypes between healthy human individuals. Study-level information: Each donor had three CD4 naive, three CD4 memory, two CD8 naive and one CD8 memory plate.

The assay used deep level. Clones were sequenced by immunoSEQ multiplex PCR, and TCRdb holds only the in-frame ones, with some missing. The sample records about 2.3 million clones, under 95% being singletons. This clone has only one observation. Trimming cost V 0 bases and J 2 bases, with 11 bases left between them. CDR1 is LGHNA and CDR2 is YSLEER in the germline V gene. This CDR3 region has 16 residues. V and J are TRBV4-3 and TRBJ2-1, with D tentatively TRBD1 or TRBD2 (6 bases each). The sequenced material came from naive CD4+ T cells from PBMCs. Subset of the sample: CD45RA+ positively selected. The receptor comes from a man between 18 and 29 years old in good health. Some clones in this sample may be carry-over from other donors' samples. The CDR3 nucleotides are TGCGCCAGCAGCCAAGATATCGGGGGCACCTACAATGAGCAGTTCTTC. It is translated as CASSQDIGGTYNEQFF.